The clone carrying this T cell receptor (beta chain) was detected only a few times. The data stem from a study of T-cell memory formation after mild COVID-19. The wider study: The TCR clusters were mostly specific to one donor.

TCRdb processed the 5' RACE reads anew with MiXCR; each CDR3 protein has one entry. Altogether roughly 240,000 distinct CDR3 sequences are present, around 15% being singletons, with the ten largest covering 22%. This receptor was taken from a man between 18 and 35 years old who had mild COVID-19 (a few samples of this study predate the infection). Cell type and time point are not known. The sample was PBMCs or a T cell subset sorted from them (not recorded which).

The CDR3 DNA reads TGCAGTGCTGACAGGGATAGCAATCAGCCCCAGCATTTT. Its translation is CSADRDSNQPQHF. The chain recombines TRBV20-1 with TRBJ1-5; 7 bases agree with TRBD1. The germline V gene has CDR1 DFQATT and CDR2 SNEGSKA (reference sequence). V trimming: 5 bases; J trimming: 0 bases; junction bases outside the gene matches: 1. The CDR3 is 13 amino acids.